This T cell receptor beta chain originates from a study of regulatory T cells in long-lasting Graves disease (dated by TCRdb to the early 2020s). For context, the study as a whole: Persistent Graves' disease was defined as persistently positive TSH receptor autoantibodies together with antithyroid drug treatment for over 5 years. This study used TCR sequencing and RNA sequencing of peripheral blood to compare persistent Graves' disease patients against newly diagnosed Graves' disease patients. A total of some 33 samples were covered by TCR sequencing, comprising approximately 13 persistent and around 20 newly diagnosed Graves' disease patients. The study was conducted in China and was registered as a clinical trial. On average, persistent Graves' disease patients in the clinical cohort had been on antithyroid drugs for approximately ten years.

Study-wide findings and limitations: Only peripheral blood was studied, because thyroid tissue, the primary lesion, was inaccessible. As a limitation, the authors acknowledged that the small sample size may reduce accuracy. Compared with newly diagnosed patients, patients with persistent Graves' disease had lower TCR Shannon entropy and fewer highly expanded clones, which suggests clonal expansion. Sequencing and analysis were limited to the TCR beta chain. Persistent disease showed preferential use of TRBV28, TRBJ1-2 and TRBJ2-5, whereas newly diagnosed disease favored TRBV20-1 and TRBJ2-1. More public clonotypes were shared among persistent patients (fewer than 3,000) than among newly diagnosed patients (roughly 1,000).

The CDR3 covers 16 residues, taking in both the cysteine and the phenylalanine. Only CDR3 DNA remains: 48 bases, in frame from the first base. V is pruned by 0 bases and J by 3 bases, leaving 4 bases of the junction without a gene match. CDR1 and CDR2 were assigned from the germline V gene as LGHNA and YSLEER. Concerning this clonotype itself: Its antigen is not yet known. It has no much larger one-base neighbor in the sample; base qualities were not kept.

Libraries were built with multiplex PCR. Sequenced on an Illumina HiSeq 4000. CDR3 regions were amplified by Arm-PCR with iRepertoire HTBI primers to construct TCR beta libraries. Gel purification was performed on PCR products prior to sequencing. The authors' analysis ran thus. Across samples, roughly 60 TRBV and 13 to 15 TRBJ segments were identified and used for gene usage analysis of CDR3 amino acid clonotypes. Filtered high-quality paired reads were merged into contigs using COPE and FqMerger. BLAST was used to align contigs to IMGT TRBV, TRBD and TRBJ reference genes, and CDR3 was defined according to IMGT. Highly expanded clones were defined as clonotypes with a frequency above 0.1%. Shannon entropy served as the measure of repertoire diversity, while the Gini coefficient captured V-J evenness. A clonotype found in more than one individual was treated as public. Clones were called with MiXCR by TCRdb after fastp trimmed the public reads at Q25, and only in-frame beta chains were retained. Every distinct CDR3 protein forms one entry, paired with its most common genes and DNA. None of the V and J calls come from the authors' own analysis; TCRdb made them. The sample table records more than 300,000 distinct CDR3 sequences; less than 20% of these occur just once. The ten largest clones add up to 25% to 30% of the sample.

Reading the label with the study, this specimen's time point is: persistent/refractory GD, antithyroid drugs over 5 years with positive TRAb. For both TCR sequencing and RNA sequencing, RNA was extracted from PBMCs in TRIzol. The diagnosis of Graves' disease followed American Thyroid Association guidelines. Recruitment of patients was carried out at an endocrinology department in Xi'an, China. From each patient, nine milliliters of peripheral blood was collected into an EDTA anticoagulant tube. Ficoll Paque Plus density gradient separation was used to isolate PBMCs, and no further T cell sorting was performed. An Agilent 2100 Bioanalyzer and agarose gel were used to check RNA quality, while a NanoDrop 2000 measured RNA concentration.

The sequencing here drew on peripheral blood mononuclear cells (PBMCs), taken when the disease was refractory, from a patient treated with antithyroid drugs. The chain is made from TRBV4-3 and TRBJ1-4, with 7 middle bases fitting TRBD1. This sequence originates from a female donor with Graves disease. The DNA sequence is as follows: TGCGCCAGCAGCCAAGATCACAGGGGATCTAATGAAAAACTGTTTTTT. It translates to CASSQDHRGSNEKLFF.